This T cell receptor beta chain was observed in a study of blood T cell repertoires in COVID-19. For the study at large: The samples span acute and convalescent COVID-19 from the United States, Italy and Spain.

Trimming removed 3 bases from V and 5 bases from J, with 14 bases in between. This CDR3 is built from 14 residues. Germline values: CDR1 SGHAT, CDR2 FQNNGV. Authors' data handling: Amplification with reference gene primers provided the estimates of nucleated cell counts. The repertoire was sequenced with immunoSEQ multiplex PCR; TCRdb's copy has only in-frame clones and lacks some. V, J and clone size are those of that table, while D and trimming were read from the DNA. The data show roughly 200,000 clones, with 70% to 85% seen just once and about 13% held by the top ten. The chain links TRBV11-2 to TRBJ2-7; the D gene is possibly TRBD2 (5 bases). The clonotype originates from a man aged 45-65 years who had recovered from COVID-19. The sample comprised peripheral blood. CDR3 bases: TGTGCCAGCAGCTTGACGAGCGGAACAAACGAGCAGTACTTC. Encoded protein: CASSLTSGTNEQYF.